This TCR beta chain was found in a study of CD8+ T cells in alopecia areata. Study overall: For 6 to 18 months, tofacitinib was taken, and 6 months off drug followed.

V lost 4 bases to trimming and J lost 7 bases; unmatched junction nucleotides: 10. The CDR3 contains 16 residues. The V gene's germline CDR1 is LGHNA and CDR2 YNFKEQ. Extraction of RNA preceded its reverse transcription into cDNA, which served as the sequencing template. Libraries were prepared by immunoSEQ multiplex PCR; TCRdb keeps only in-frame clonotypes and omits some of them. The repertoire consists of 110,000 to 150,000 clones, with 54% occurring once and the leading ten covering 15% to 20%. This clone came up a few times. Its antigen is unknown. Whole-study findings and limits: In blood and scalp, many expanded lesional clones persisted during tofacitinib.

The sample's treatment: oral pan-JAK inhibitor, 5-10 mg twice daily. The specimen comprised CD8+ T cells sorted from blood, sampled at week 4, from a patient treated with tofacitinib. V gene TRBV4-2 combines with J gene TRBJ2-7, with 13 bases lining up with TRBD2. This receptor was taken from a human donor with alopecia areata. CDR3 nucleotides: TGTGCCAGCAGCCCCGCCTCTGGACTAGCGGGGGTTGAGCAGTACTTC. This translates into CASSPASGLAGVEQYF.